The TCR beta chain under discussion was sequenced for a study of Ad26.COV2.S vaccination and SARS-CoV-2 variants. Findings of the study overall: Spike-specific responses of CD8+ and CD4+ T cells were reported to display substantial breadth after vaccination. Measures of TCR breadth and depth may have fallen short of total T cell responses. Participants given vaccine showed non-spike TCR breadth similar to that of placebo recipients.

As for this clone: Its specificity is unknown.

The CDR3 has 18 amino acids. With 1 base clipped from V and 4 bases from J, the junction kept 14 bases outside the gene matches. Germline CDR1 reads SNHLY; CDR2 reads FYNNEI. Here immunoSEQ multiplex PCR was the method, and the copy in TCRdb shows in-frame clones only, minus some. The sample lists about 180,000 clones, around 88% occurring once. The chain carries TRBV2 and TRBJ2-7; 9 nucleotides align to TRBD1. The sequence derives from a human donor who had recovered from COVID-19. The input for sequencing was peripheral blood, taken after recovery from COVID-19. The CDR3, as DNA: TGTGCCAGCAGTGAAGGCTCCCGGGACAGGGTTGGGATATACGAGCAGTACTTC. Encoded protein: CASSEGSRDRVGIYEQYF.